The clone carrying this T cell receptor (beta chain) was detected once. Its matching antigen is unknown. The sample is drawn from a study of CD8+CD57+ T cells in acquired aplastic anemia. Study as a whole: Each DNA sample taken from sorted CD4+ and CD8+ cells came to approximately 3 ug on average. Whole-study results and caveats: It was found that more than 25 CD8+ CDR3 sequences were shared between patients and controls.

Genomic DNA constituted the template upon which TCR beta VDJ and CDR3 profiling was performed. MiXCR, run by TCRdb on the reads, gives a single entry per CDR3 protein. The table includes approximately 190,000 distinct CDR3 sequences, just under 50% detected once. Patients included in sequencing had previously demonstrated CD8+CD57+ cell expansion by flow cytometry. Blood sampling was performed on the patients, and none of them had received therapy by then. CDR3 size: 13 residues. The germline gives CDR1 SGHDN, CDR2 FVKESK. With 6 bases removed from V and 12 bases from J, the gap between germline ends came to 15 bases.

This clonotype originated in a human donor with aplastic anemia. The sequenced material came from sorted CD4+, CD8+, or CD8+CD57+ T cells (not recorded which) from PBMCs. The gene calls are TRBV14 and TRBJ1-6, with a possible D match to TRBD1 (5 bases). CDR3 sequence reads: CASRGRGPRPLHF. The CDR3, as DNA: TGTGCCAGCAGAGGGAGGGGCCCTCGACCCCTCCACTTT. Drawing the rest from reference TRBV14 and TRBJ1-6, the complete variable domain is EAGVTQFPSHSVIEKGQTVTLRCDPISGHDNLYWYRRVMGKEIKFLLHFVKESKQDESGMPNNRFLAERTGGTYSTLKVQPAELEDSGVYFCASRGRGPRPLHFGNGTRLTVT.